This T cell receptor (beta chain) was sequenced in a study of Graves' ophthalmopathy and Graves' hyperthyroidism. Amplified TCR beta CDR3 regions were obtained using RNA transcripts as template. RT-PCR with HTBI primers came first, then second-round multiplex PCR. TCRdb re-derived calls from the multiplex PCR reads in MiXCR, one entry per CDR3 protein. The sample carries roughly 300,000 distinct CDR3 sequences, roughly 16% recorded once. The CDR3 consists of 16 residues. Germline V gives CDR1 MNHEY, CDR2 SMNVEV (reference sequence). V was cut by 7 bases and J by 2 bases, with 20 bases left in between. This clonotype was detected ten times or more.

The source of this sequence is an adult man with Graves' ophthalmopathy. The sample consisted of peripheral blood. The genes are TRBV27 and TRBJ2-5; tentatively, D is TRBD2 (5 bases). CDR3 coding DNA: TGTGCCAGCATGAGGGTCGAAGGAAGCTATCAAGAGACCCAGTACTTC. This codes for CASMRVEGSYQETQYF.